This T cell receptor (beta chain) was sequenced in a study of shared clonotypes between healthy human individuals. CD8 memory comprised CD45RO+ plus CCR7-negative CD45RA+ TemRA cells. Study-level findings and limits: Incomplete sequencing of sorted subsets was indicated by rarefaction despite large depth.

A remark on this clone: The antigen is unknown.

The V and J ends lost 7 bases and 3 bases respectively, with 11 bases between them. Germline CDR1 and CDR2: SGDLS and YYNGEE. This CDR3 contains 12 residues. Running of the assay took place at deep level. Replicate PCRs run on sorted subsets employed approximately 0.2 ug DNA, 25,000 to 35,000 T cell genomes. Sequencing used immunoSEQ multiplex PCR; TCRdb keeps in-frame clones, though not all of them. The sample records roughly 320,000 clones, around 86% being singletons. The chain joins TRBV9 to TRBJ2-7; D ambiguous. This clonotype originated in a young man in good health. The sample was memory CD8+ T cells sorted from blood. As for subset: CD45RO+ cells pooled with CCR7-negative TemRA cells. In DNA, the CDR3 is TGTGCCAGCGGCCCGTGGGGCTACGAGCAGTACTTC. Its translation: CASGPWGYEQYF.